Below are 8 T cell receptor beta chains sequenced from a single sample in a study of T cell repertoires in cytomegalovirus infection. Using its own MiXCR run on the reads, TCRdb lists one record per CDR3 protein. The sample lists more than 350,000 distinct CDR3 sequences; about 33% were seen once. Sequenced sample: PBMCs. These receptors were taken from a human donor in good health (CMV status not recorded). Some clones in this sample may be carry-over from other donors' samples.

The rearrangement joins TRBV6-6 to TRBJ2-1; D gene uncertain. This CDR3 is built from 14 residues. The ends were cut back, 5 bases at V and 8 bases at J, with 16 bases in the middle. From germline, CDR1 is MNHNY and CDR2 SVGAGI (reference sequence). The CDR3 spells CASSVDPNRYEQFF. The CDR3 DNA is TGTGCCAGCAGTGTCGACCCCAACAGATATGAGCAGTTCTTC.

As regards this clonotype: Possible read error: a much larger clone is one base away. CDR3 loop: CASSLARDREQFF. The CDR3 nucleotides are TGTGCCAGCAGCTTAGCCCGGGATCGTGAGCAGTTCTTC. The chain has TRBV7-6 and TRBJ2-1; perhaps TRBD2 as D (5 bases). Germline-derived CDR1 and CDR2 are SGHVS and FNYEAQ. The ends were cut back, 0 bases at V and 9 bases at J, with 9 bases in the middle. This CDR3 spans 13 amino acids.

This clonotype occurred many times. V is TRBV12-3 or TRBV12-4 and J is TRBJ1-3; D remains unclear. Trimming left V 7 bases short and J 2 bases short, with 9 bases between. The CDR3 has 13 amino acids. This CDR3 is CASTPRAGNTIYF. Here the CDR3 DNA reads TGTGCCAGCACCCCGAGGGCTGGAAACACCATATATTTT.

J is TRBJ1-5 and V is TRBV10-3, with D tentatively TRBD1 (5 bases). V was clipped by 3 bases and J by 1 base, with 10 bases between them. Per germline, CDR1 ENHRY and CDR2 SYGVKD. This CDR3 contains 15 residues. CDR3 DNA sequence: TGTGCCATCAGTGAAAGGGGAGGGAGCAATCAGCCCCAGCATTTT. Its protein is CAISERGGSNQPQHF.

The chain links TRBV28 to TRBJ1-4; no clear D. The ends were cut back, 4 bases at V and 8 bases at J, with 20 bases in the middle. Germline CDR1 and CDR2: MDHEN and SYDVKM. This CDR3 spans 16 amino acids. CDR3 DNA: TGTGCCAGCAGTTCAAATCGCGGCAAGGCAGTGGAAAAACTGTTTTTT. This sequence encodes CASSSNRGKAVEKLFF.

This clonotype was recorded a few times. CDR3 sequence reads: CASRPGDQPQHF. The DNA for the CDR3 is TGTGCCAGCAGACCAGGGGATCAGCCCCAGCATTTT. V usage is TRBV28 and J usage is TRBJ1-5; D might be TRBD1 (6 bases). The V gene lost 6 bases and the J gene lost 5 bases, with 8 bases spanning the gap. CDR1 is MDHEN, CDR2 SYDVKM, per germline. The CDR3 spans 12 residues.

This clonotype was observed a few times. Its ends do not fully match the called genes, so a read error is possible. This chain joins TRBV7-6 and TRBJ2-2; D gene ambiguous. The CDR3 consists of 18 residues. Germline loops: CDR1 SGHVS, CDR2 FNYEAQ. As DNA, the CDR3 is TGTGCTAGCAGCTTAGTCCCAGGAGACCCTTCGAACACCGGGGAGCTGTTTTTT. It specifies CASSLVPGDPSNTGELFF.

Only a few counts were recorded for this clonotype. This chain links TRBV11-3 with TRBJ2-1; D not resolved. CDR3 size: 16 residues. V was cut by 0 bases and J by 0 bases, with 9 bases left in between. Germline CDR1 and CDR2: SGHNT and YENEEA. The CDR3 reads CASSLDTASSYNEQFF. CDR3 DNA: TGTGCCAGCAGCTTAGATACAGCGAGCTCCTACAATGAGCAGTTCTTC.